This T cell receptor beta chain was profiled in a study of cytomegalovirus exposure and HLA in healthy donors. PCR amplification relied on 60 Vbeta primers (plus 13 Jbeta primers). Assay used: immunoSEQ multiplex PCR; TCRdb lists only in-frame clones, some missing. Of some 150,000 clones in the sample, roughly four fifths are singletons; the top ten hold 4.9%. Sequences were obtained from PBMCs. This receptor was obtained from a woman aged 18-29 years in good health and CMV-seropositive.

The CDR3 region has the DNA TGTGCCAGCAGCATACAGAGCTCCTATAATTCACCCCTCCACTTT. Translated: CASSIQSSYNSPLHF. This rearrangement joins TRBV7-2 to TRBJ1-6; no definite D call. Germline lookup yields CDR1 SGHTA and CDR2 FQGNSA. This CDR3 is 15 amino acids long. V was shortened by 5 bases and J by 0 bases, with 8 bases between the two germline ends.